The rows below give T cell receptor beta chains drawn from one sample of a study of beta chain features in type 1 diabetes. Generated by immunoSEQ multiplex PCR, the TCRdb table keeps only in-frame clones and is missing some. The sample lists 550,000 to 850,000 clones; roughly 13% were seen once. Sequenced input: naive CD4+ T cells from blood. All receptors come from a man aged 18 to 29 with type 1 diabetes. Both conserved end residues are part of each CDR3. The D gene is left open where the match is weak. Size values are once, few and many counts, or a class for expanded clones, and some rows have none.

j_gene: TRBJ1-4
d_gene: NA
v_gene: TRBV5-6
abundance: NA
CDR3nt: TGTGCCAGCAGCCCCCAGGAGACAGCTAATGAAAAACTGTTTTTT
CDR3aa: CASSPQETANEKLFF

j_gene: TRBJ1-4
d_gene: NA
v_gene: TRBV9
abundance: NA
CDR3nt: TGTGCCAGCAGCGTAGGTGGGGGCTGGAGTGAAAAACTGTTTTTT
CDR3aa: CASSVGGGWSEKLFF

j_gene: TRBJ1-3
d_gene: NA
v_gene: TRBV7-9
abundance: NA
CDR3nt: TGTGCCAGCAAGGAGGGGCAATCTGGAAACACCATATATTTT
CDR3aa: CASKEGQSGNTIYF

j_gene: TRBJ2-3
d_gene: TRBD2
v_gene: TRBV7-7
abundance: NA
CDR3nt: TGTGCCAGCAGGGAAGGACTAGCCTCGGGTACGCAGTATTTT
CDR3aa: CASREGLASGTQYF

j_gene: TRBJ1-2
d_gene: NA
v_gene: TRBV6-6
abundance: NA
CDR3nt: TGTGCCAGCACCGAGGGGAATGGCTACACCTTC
CDR3aa: CASTEGNGYTF

j_gene: TRBJ1-6
d_gene: TRBD1
v_gene: TRBV4-2
abundance: NA
CDR3nt: TGTGCCAGCAGCCAGGCCTTGACAGGGGTGGATTCACCCCTCCACTTT
CDR3aa: CASSQALTGVDSPLHF

j_gene: TRBJ2-5
d_gene: TRBD2
v_gene: TRBV10-3
abundance: few
CDR3nt: TGTGCCATCAGTGACTCGACTAGCGGGGGTGGGGAGACCCAGTACTTC
CDR3aa: CAISDSTSGGGETQYF

j_gene: TRBJ1-2
d_gene: NA
v_gene: TRBV30
abundance: NA
CDR3nt: TGTGCCTGCGAGGGTAGCTACACCTTC
CDR3aa: CACEGSYTF

j_gene: TRBJ1-3
d_gene: NA
v_gene: TRBV13
abundance: NA
CDR3nt: TGTGCCAGCAGCCCCTCCAAGGGGTCGGGAGGAAACACCATATATTTT
CDR3aa: CASSPSKGSGGNTIYF

j_gene: TRBJ2-1
d_gene: NA
v_gene: TRBV7-9
abundance: NA
CDR3nt: TGTGCCAGCAGCCCCCAAGGGGGACTCCCTGGGCATGAGCAGTTCTTC
CDR3aa: CASSPQGGLPGHEQFF

j_gene: TRBJ1-5
d_gene: NA
v_gene: TRBV25-1
abundance: few
CDR3nt: TGTGCCAGCAGTGACCGTAGGCACAATCAGCCCCAGCATTTT
CDR3aa: CASSDRRHNQPQHF

j_gene: TRBJ2-3
d_gene: TRBD2
v_gene: TRBV7-9
abundance: NA
CDR3nt: TGTGCCAGCAGCCTCGGGACTAGCTACACAGATACGCAGTATTTT
CDR3aa: CASSLGTSYTDTQYF

j_gene: TRBJ2-7
d_gene: TRBD1
v_gene: TRBV7-9
abundance: once
CDR3nt: TGTGCCAGCAGCTTAAAGACAGGGATAACCTACGAGCAGTACTTC
CDR3aa: CASSLKTGITYEQYF

j_gene: TRBJ2-5
d_gene: TRBD1
v_gene: TRBV19
abundance: NA
CDR3nt: TGTGCCAGTAGTTGGACAGGGGCCCAAGAGACCCAGTACTTC
CDR3aa: CASSWTGAQETQYF

j_gene: TRBJ2-2
d_gene: TRBD1
v_gene: TRBV28
abundance: NA
CDR3nt: TGTGCCAGCAGTTTATCCGGGACAGGGACCACCGGGGAGCTGTTTTTT
CDR3aa: CASSLSGTGTTGELFF

j_gene: TRBJ1-6
d_gene: NA
v_gene: TRBV6-1
abundance: NA
CDR3nt: TGTGCCAGCACCGCCCTAGGTGAGGATAATTCACCCCTCCACTTT
CDR3aa: CASTALGEDNSPLHF

j_gene: TRBJ2-1
d_gene: TRBD2
v_gene: TRBV2
abundance: NA
CDR3nt: TGTGCCTCACAGCGGGGGGGCGACAATGAGCAGTTCTTC
CDR3aa: CASQRGGDNEQFF

j_gene: TRBJ2-3
d_gene: NA
v_gene: TRBV10-3
abundance: NA
CDR3nt: TGTGCCATCAGTGGTACACAGGACAGTCTAGATACGCAGTATTTT
CDR3aa: CAISGTQDSLDTQYF

j_gene: TRBJ2-3
d_gene: NA
v_gene: TRBV5-4
abundance: few
CDR3nt: TGTGCCAGCAGCTTGGCTGCCAGTACGCAGTATTTT
CDR3aa: CASSLAASTQYF

j_gene: TRBJ2-2
d_gene: TRBD1
v_gene: TRBV5-8
abundance: NA
CDR3nt: TGTGCCAGCAGCTTGGACAGGGGACGGACCGGGGAGCTGTTTTTT
CDR3aa: CASSLDRGRTGELFF

j_gene: TRBJ2-1
d_gene: NA
v_gene: TRBV7-2
abundance: NA
CDR3nt: TGTGCCAGCAGCTTAGCGAAGTACGACAGACCTCCGGTCAATGAGCAGTTCTTC
CDR3aa: CASSLAKYDRPPVNEQFF

j_gene: TRBJ2-3
d_gene: TRBD1
v_gene: TRBV2
abundance: NA
CDR3nt: TGTGCCAGCAGTGAGTACAGGGGTACAGATACGCAGTATTTT
CDR3aa: CASSEYRGTDTQYF

j_gene: TRBJ2-7
d_gene: TRBD2
v_gene: TRBV28
abundance: NA
CDR3nt: TGTGCCAGCACTACGACTAGCGGGGGGATAGTTTGGCAGTACTTC
CDR3aa: CASTTTSGGIVWQYF

j_gene: TRBJ2-2
d_gene: NA
v_gene: TRBV18
abundance: few
CDR3nt: TGTGCCAGCTCATTGGACACCGGGGAGCTGTTTTTT
CDR3aa: CASSLDTGELFF

j_gene: TRBJ2-3
d_gene: NA
v_gene: TRBV5-8
abundance: NA
CDR3nt: TGTGCCAGCAGCTTGGGAACGGCAGATACGCAGTATTTT
CDR3aa: CASSLGTADTQYF

j_gene: TRBJ2-7
d_gene: NA
v_gene: TRBV30
abundance: few
CDR3nt: TGTGCCTGGAGTGTAGTCCACGAGCAGTACTTC
CDR3aa: CAWSVVHEQYF

j_gene: TRBJ1-1
d_gene: NA
v_gene: TRBV7-9
abundance: NA
CDR3nt: TGTGCCAGCAGCTCGGCGGGGCGGCCCCCCATGAACACTGAAGCTTTCTTT
CDR3aa: CASSSAGRPPMNTEAFF

j_gene: TRBJ2-7
d_gene: TRBD1
v_gene: TRBV5-1
abundance: NA
CDR3nt: TGCGCCAGCAGCTTGGCGGGACAGGGAACCTACGAGCAGTACTTC
CDR3aa: CASSLAGQGTYEQYF

j_gene: TRBJ2-7
d_gene: TRBD1
v_gene: TRBV2
abundance: NA
CDR3nt: TGTGCCAGCAGACCGGGACAGGGCCACTACGAGCAGTACTTC
CDR3aa: CASRPGQGHYEQYF

j_gene: TRBJ1-1
d_gene: NA
v_gene: TRBV11-2
abundance: few
CDR3nt: TGTGCCAGCAGCCGGAGACCGACTGAAGCTTTCTTT
CDR3aa: CASSRRPTEAFF

j_gene: TRBJ2-2
d_gene: NA
v_gene: TRBV7-3
abundance: once
CDR3nt: TGTGCCAGCAGCTTAAACCCTGCATCGAACACCGGGGAGCTGTTTTTT
CDR3aa: CASSLNPASNTGELFF